These T cell receptor beta chains were read from a single sample in a study of T cells in Graves' hyperthyroidism and ophthalmopathy. TCRdb recomputed calls from the multiplex PCR reads with MiXCR, one row per CDR3 protein. The table lists hundreds of thousands of distinct CDR3 sequences, around 14% of them singletons. The sequencing sample was made of blood. The origin of the receptors is a woman between 18 and 29 years old with Graves' hyperthyroidism. Both conserved end residues are part of each CDR3. D genes are given only for firm matches. Clone size is given for some rows only: seen once, a few or many times, or a class if the clone is expanded.

d_call: NA; j_call: TRBJ1-2; clone_size: many; v_call: TRBV27; cdr3_aa: CASSLDGPYGYTF; cdr3_nt: TGTGCCAGCAGTTTAGACGGCCCCTATGGCTACACCTTC
d_call: NA; j_call: TRBJ1-2; clone_size: NA; v_call: TRBV4-1; cdr3_aa: CASSLQGAGADGYTF; cdr3_nt: TGCGCCAGCAGCCTTCAAGGAGCAGGGGCAGATGGCTACACCTTC
d_call: NA; j_call: TRBJ1-1; clone_size: many; v_call: TRBV6-1; cdr3_aa: CASTQRGFGGNTEAFF; cdr3_nt: TGTGCCAGCACCCAAAGGGGGTTTGGGGGGAACACTGAAGCTTTCTTT
d_call: NA; j_call: TRBJ1-2; clone_size: few; v_call: TRBV4-1; cdr3_aa: CASSQESTGSIYGYTF; cdr3_nt: TGCGCCAGCAGCCAAGAGAGTACAGGGAGTATCTATGGCTACACCTTC
d_call: NA; j_call: TRBJ1-3; clone_size: few; v_call: TRBV7-9; cdr3_aa: CARGDFTGNTIYF; cdr3_nt: TGTGCCAGGGGGGACTTTACTGGAAACACCATATATTTT
d_call: NA; j_call: TRBJ2-7; clone_size: many; v_call: TRBV29-1; cdr3_aa: CSVEELNEQYF; cdr3_nt: TGCAGCGTTGAAGAGTTGAACGAGCAGTACTTC
d_call: TRBD1; j_call: TRBJ1-1; clone_size: NA; v_call: TRBV20-1; cdr3_aa: CGAKGDRATEAFF; cdr3_nt: TGCGGTGCTAAGGGGGACAGGGCCACTGAAGCTTTCTTT
d_call: TRBD1; j_call: TRBJ2-1; clone_size: many; v_call: TRBV7-8; cdr3_aa: CASGVDRESYNEQFF; cdr3_nt: TGTGCCAGCGGGGTAGACAGGGAGTCCTACAATGAGCAGTTCTTC
d_call: TRBD2; j_call: TRBJ2-3; clone_size: many; v_call: TRBV28; cdr3_aa: CASSSRGLGHGFPRTDTQYF; cdr3_nt: TGTGCCAGCAGTTCGAGGGGACTAGGGCATGGATTCCCACGCACAGATACGCAGTATTTT
d_call: TRBD1; j_call: TRBJ1-6; clone_size: many; v_call: TRBV12-3/TRBV12-4; cdr3_aa: CASSLALWDRDNSPLHF; cdr3_nt: TGTGCCAGCAGTTTAGCGCTTTGGGACAGGGATAATTCACCCCTCCACTTT
d_call: TRBD2; j_call: TRBJ2-3; clone_size: many; v_call: TRBV2; cdr3_aa: CASIIGGASDTQYF; cdr3_nt: TGTGCCAGCATAATCGGGGGGGCCTCAGATACGCAGTATTTT
d_call: TRBD2; j_call: TRBJ2-1; clone_size: NA; v_call: TRBV5-4; cdr3_aa: CASSIGGRALVDNEQFF; cdr3_nt: TGTGCCAGCAGTATTGGCGGGAGGGCCTTGGTGGACAATGAGCAGTTCTTC
d_call: TRBD1; j_call: TRBJ2-7; clone_size: few; v_call: TRBV20-1; cdr3_aa: CSARDRTGFSAEQYF; cdr3_nt: TGCAGTGCTAGGGACCGGACAGGGTTCTCGGCCGAGCAGTACTTC
d_call: TRBD2; j_call: TRBJ2-7; clone_size: many; v_call: TRBV5-1; cdr3_aa: CASSYGLAGAYEQYF; cdr3_nt: TGCGCCAGCAGTTACGGACTAGCGGGGGCCTACGAGCAGTACTTC
d_call: NA; j_call: TRBJ1-2; clone_size: many; v_call: TRBV10-3; cdr3_aa: CAALGHLANYGYTF; cdr3_nt: TGTGCCGCTTTGGGACACCTAGCTAACTATGGCTACACCTTC
d_call: NA; j_call: TRBJ2-5; clone_size: many; v_call: TRBV7-9; cdr3_aa: CASSRWGDGAYGGETQYF; cdr3_nt: TGTGCCAGCAGTCGCTGGGGGGACGGAGCGTACGGCGGGGAGACCCAGTACTTC
d_call: NA; j_call: TRBJ1-2; clone_size: many; v_call: TRBV5-1; cdr3_aa: CASSLGTAGYTF; cdr3_nt: TGCGCCAGCAGCTTGGGGACAGCAGGCTACACCTTC
d_call: NA; j_call: TRBJ1-1; clone_size: NA; v_call: TRBV25-1; cdr3_aa: CASRDSIPNTEAFF; cdr3_nt: TGTGCCAGCAGGGACAGTATCCCGAACACTGAAGCTTTCTTT
d_call: NA; j_call: TRBJ1-1; clone_size: many; v_call: TRBV27; cdr3_aa: CASSLGGGANTEAFF; cdr3_nt: TGTGCCAGCAGTTTAGGGGGGGGGGCGAACACTGAAGCTTTCTTT
d_call: TRBD2; j_call: TRBJ2-1; clone_size: NA; v_call: TRBV28; cdr3_aa: CASAPGTSIDEQFF; cdr3_nt: TGTGCCAGCGCCCCCGGGACTAGTATCGATGAGCAGTTCTTC
d_call: NA; j_call: TRBJ1-1; clone_size: many; v_call: TRBV6-1; cdr3_aa: CASRARWNTEAFF; cdr3_nt: TGTGCCAGCAGGGCGCGGTGGAACACTGAAGCTTTCTTT
d_call: TRBD1; j_call: TRBJ1-6; clone_size: few; v_call: TRBV7-2; cdr3_aa: CASSFTGQNSPLHF; cdr3_nt: TGTGCCAGCAGCTTCACGGGACAGAATTCACCCCTCCACTTT
d_call: NA; j_call: TRBJ2-3; clone_size: many; v_call: TRBV20-1; cdr3_aa: CSASGGQTTDTQYF; cdr3_nt: TGCAGTGCTAGCGGTGGTCAAACCACAGATACGCAGTATTTT
d_call: NA; j_call: TRBJ1-1; clone_size: many; v_call: TRBV7-9; cdr3_aa: CASSLGRASTEAFF; cdr3_nt: TGTGCCAGCAGCTTAGGGAGGGCCAGCACTGAAGCTTTCTTT
d_call: TRBD1; j_call: TRBJ2-5; clone_size: many; v_call: TRBV20-1; cdr3_aa: CSARDLGQAKETQYF; cdr3_nt: TGCAGTGCTAGAGATCTGGGACAGGCCAAAGAGACCCAGTACTTC
d_call: NA; j_call: TRBJ2-1; clone_size: few; v_call: TRBV29-1; cdr3_aa: CSLRQHLNNEQFF; cdr3_nt: TGCAGCTTACGACAGCACCTAAACAATGAGCAGTTCTTC
d_call: TRBD2; j_call: TRBJ2-7; clone_size: NA; v_call: TRBV5-4; cdr3_aa: CASSPGGTQSYEQYF; cdr3_nt: TGTGCCAGCAGCCCGGGGGGGACGCAATCCTACGAGCAGTACTTC
d_call: TRBD2; j_call: TRBJ2-3; clone_size: NA; v_call: TRBV5-6; cdr3_aa: CASSLAAGEDTQYF; cdr3_nt: TGTGCCAGCAGCTTGGCAGCGGGAGAAGATACGCAGTATTTT
d_call: TRBD1; j_call: TRBJ2-5; clone_size: many; v_call: TRBV3-1; cdr3_aa: CASSQLPGTGGETQYF; cdr3_nt: TGTGCCAGCAGCCAACTACCCGGGACAGGGGGAGAGACCCAGTACTTC
d_call: TRBD2; j_call: TRBJ2-5; clone_size: NA; v_call: TRBV9; cdr3_aa: CASSVEASGGTETQYF; cdr3_nt: TGTGCCAGCAGCGTAGAAGCTAGCGGCGGAACGGAGACCCAGTACTTC
d_call: NA; j_call: TRBJ1-5; clone_size: few; v_call: TRBV5-8; cdr3_aa: CASSLMPGSNQPQHF; cdr3_nt: TGTGCCAGCAGCCTGATGCCAGGGAGCAATCAGCCCCAGCATTTT
d_call: NA; j_call: TRBJ1-2; clone_size: many; v_call: TRBV12-3/TRBV12-4; cdr3_aa: CASSLGTNYGYTF; cdr3_nt: TGTGCCAGCAGTTTGGGGACAAACTATGGCTACACCTTC
d_call: NA; j_call: TRBJ1-3; clone_size: many; v_call: TRBV5-1; cdr3_aa: CASSSDANSGNTIYF; cdr3_nt: TGCGCCAGCAGCTCGGACGCCAACTCTGGAAACACCATATATTTT
d_call: NA; j_call: TRBJ1-1; clone_size: few; v_call: TRBV5-1; cdr3_aa: CASSPRGREAFF; cdr3_nt: TGCGCCAGCAGCCCCCGGGGCCGAGAAGCTTTCTTT
d_call: NA; j_call: TRBJ2-4; clone_size: few; v_call: TRBV28; cdr3_aa: CASSLPDPQNIQYF; cdr3_nt: TGTGCCAGCAGTTTACCCGATCCCCAGAACATTCAGTACTTC
d_call: TRBD2; j_call: TRBJ2-1; clone_size: NA; v_call: TRBV2; cdr3_aa: CASRTSGGAGEQFF; cdr3_nt: TGTGCCAGCAGGACTAGCGGGGGGGCCGGTGAGCAGTTCTTC
d_call: NA; j_call: TRBJ1-5; clone_size: NA; v_call: TRBV24-1; cdr3_aa: CATSDPGQGPNQPQHF; cdr3_nt: TGTGCCACCAGTGATCCGGGCCAAGGGCCTAATCAGCCCCAGCATTTT
d_call: NA; j_call: TRBJ2-1; clone_size: many; v_call: TRBV2; cdr3_aa: CASIRLTQNYNEQFF; cdr3_nt: TGTGCCAGCATCAGGCTAACTCAAAATTACAATGAGCAGTTCTTC
d_call: NA; j_call: TRBJ1-6; clone_size: NA; v_call: TRBV4-3; cdr3_aa: CASSQDWEHNSPLHF; cdr3_nt: TGCGCCAGCAGCCAAGATTGGGAACATAATTCACCCCTCCACTTT
d_call: TRBD1; j_call: TRBJ1-1; clone_size: many; v_call: TRBV12-3/TRBV12-4; cdr3_aa: CASSPRAGGRNTEAFF; cdr3_nt: TGTGCCAGCAGTCCTAGGGCAGGGGGCCGGAACACTGAAGCTTTCTTT
d_call: TRBD2; j_call: TRBJ2-1; clone_size: NA; v_call: TRBV18; cdr3_aa: CASSPQGTSGGNERFF; cdr3_nt: TGTGCCAGCTCACCCCAGGGGACTAGCGGGGGGAATGAGCGGTTCTTC
d_call: TRBD1; j_call: TRBJ1-5; clone_size: NA; v_call: TRBV29-1; cdr3_aa: CSVGGGGNQPQHF; cdr3_nt: TGCAGCGTTGGAGGGGGCGGCAATCAGCCCCAGCATTTT
d_call: TRBD1; j_call: TRBJ2-1; clone_size: few; v_call: TRBV14; cdr3_aa: CASSPTGHEQFF; cdr3_nt: TGTGCCAGCAGCCCGACAGGGCATGAGCAGTTCTTC
d_call: NA; j_call: TRBJ1-1; clone_size: many; v_call: TRBV3-1; cdr3_aa: CASSPAKGWNTEAFF; cdr3_nt: TGTGCCAGCAGCCCCGCAAAGGGGTGGAACACTGAAGCTTTCTTT
d_call: NA; j_call: TRBJ1-2; clone_size: many; v_call: TRBV7-2; cdr3_aa: CASSRGSRNYGYTF; cdr3_nt: TGTGCCAGCAGCCGCGGGTCGCGCAACTATGGCTACACCTTC
d_call: NA; j_call: TRBJ1-2; clone_size: many; v_call: TRBV12-3/TRBV12-4; cdr3_aa: CASNPSGEYYGYTF; cdr3_nt: TGTGCCAGCAACCCCTCGGGCGAATACTATGGCTACACCTTC
d_call: TRBD1; j_call: TRBJ1-5; clone_size: NA; v_call: TRBV20-1; cdr3_aa: CSAIDRAGQPQHF; cdr3_nt: TGCAGTGCTATAGACAGGGCGGGTCAGCCCCAGCATTTT
d_call: NA; j_call: TRBJ2-3; clone_size: many; v_call: TRBV12-3/TRBV12-4; cdr3_aa: CASRSDADTQYF; cdr3_nt: TGTGCCAGCAGATCGGACGCAGATACGCAGTATTTT
d_call: NA; j_call: TRBJ1-1; clone_size: many; v_call: TRBV18; cdr3_aa: CASSQGGPNTEAFF; cdr3_nt: TGTGCCAGCTCACAGGGGGGACCGAACACTGAAGCTTTCTTT
d_call: NA; j_call: TRBJ2-1; clone_size: few; v_call: TRBV12-3/TRBV12-4; cdr3_aa: CASSLGQGPLNEQFF; cdr3_nt: TGTGCCAGCAGTTTAGGACAAGGCCCCCTGAATGAGCAGTTCTTC
d_call: NA; j_call: TRBJ2-7; clone_size: many; v_call: TRBV12-3/TRBV12-4; cdr3_aa: CASSKTDYEQYF; cdr3_nt: TGTGCCAGCAGCAAGACTGACTACGAGCAGTACTTC
d_call: NA; j_call: TRBJ2-1; clone_size: few; v_call: TRBV13; cdr3_aa: CASSLLQKGNEQFF; cdr3_nt: TGTGCCAGCAGCCTACTACAGAAGGGCAATGAGCAGTTCTTC
d_call: TRBD1; j_call: TRBJ1-2; clone_size: many; v_call: TRBV11-2; cdr3_aa: CASSLGGGNYGYTF; cdr3_nt: TGTGCCAGCAGCTTAGGAGGGGGCAACTATGGCTACACCTTC
d_call: TRBD2; j_call: TRBJ2-3; clone_size: many; v_call: TRBV27; cdr3_aa: CASSSLAGGPTDTQYF; cdr3_nt: TGTGCCAGCAGCTCTCTAGCGGGGGGGCCTACAGATACGCAGTATTTT
d_call: NA; j_call: TRBJ2-5; clone_size: many; v_call: TRBV20-1; cdr3_aa: CSAQSGGTLETQYF; cdr3_nt: TGCAGTGCCCAAAGTGGTGGGACTTTAGAGACCCAGTACTTC